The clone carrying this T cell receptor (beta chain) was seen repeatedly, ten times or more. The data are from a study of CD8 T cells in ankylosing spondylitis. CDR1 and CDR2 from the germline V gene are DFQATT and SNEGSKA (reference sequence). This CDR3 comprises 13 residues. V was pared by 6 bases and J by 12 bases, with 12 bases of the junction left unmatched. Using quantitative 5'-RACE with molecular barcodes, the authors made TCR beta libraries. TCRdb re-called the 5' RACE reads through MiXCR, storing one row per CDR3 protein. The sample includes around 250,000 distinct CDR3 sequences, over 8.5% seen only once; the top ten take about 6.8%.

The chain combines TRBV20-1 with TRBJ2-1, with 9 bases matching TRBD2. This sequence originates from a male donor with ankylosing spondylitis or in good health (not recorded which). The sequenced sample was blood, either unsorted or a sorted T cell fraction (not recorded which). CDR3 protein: CSAPHAGGLGQFF. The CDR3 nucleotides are TGCAGTGCCCCCCATGCGGGAGGGTTAGGGCAGTTCTTC.